The clone carrying this T cell receptor beta chain occurred a few times. The target antigen is unknown. Healthy Caucasian individuals from Russia aged roughly 6 to 100 served as donors. The source of the sample is a study of blood T cells in healthy people across ages. Study findings and constraints: A roughly linear age-dependent decrease characterized TCR beta diversity per million T cells.

Germline CDR1 SNHLY, CDR2 FYNNEI. This CDR3 has 14 residues. Trimming removed 4 bases from V and 5 bases from J, with 14 bases in between. The use of a sample-barcoded 5' primer and a J-beta primer mix characterized a second PCR of 7 to 11 cycles. MiXCR, applied by TCRdb to the 5' RACE reads, yields one record per CDR3 protein. The sample contains some 890,000 distinct CDR3 sequences, 25% to 30% of which appear only once. These data were also reused for a study on T cells of mothers and their children. That source adds: Related mother-child pairs showed slightly higher but non-significant overlap than unrelated pairs.

Sequenced sample: blood. The V gene is TRBV2, the J gene TRBJ2-5, with D unresolved. The sequence came from a woman aged 40 to 50 in good health. The chain's CDR3 is CASSGGGRLETQYF. Written as DNA, the CDR3 is TGTGCCAGCAGTGGGGGTGGACGGCTGGAGACCCAGTACTTC.